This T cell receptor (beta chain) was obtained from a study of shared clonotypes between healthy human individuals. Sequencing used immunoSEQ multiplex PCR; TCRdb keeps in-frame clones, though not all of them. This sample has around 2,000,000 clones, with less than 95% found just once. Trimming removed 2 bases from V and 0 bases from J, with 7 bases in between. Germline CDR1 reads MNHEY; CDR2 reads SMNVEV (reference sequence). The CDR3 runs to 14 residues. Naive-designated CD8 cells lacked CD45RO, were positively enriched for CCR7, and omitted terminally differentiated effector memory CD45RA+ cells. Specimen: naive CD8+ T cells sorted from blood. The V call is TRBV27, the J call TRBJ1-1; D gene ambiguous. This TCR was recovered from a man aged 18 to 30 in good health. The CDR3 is CASSLAQMNTEAFF. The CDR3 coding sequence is TGTGCCAGCAGTTTAGCACAGATGAACACTGAAGCTTTCTTT.